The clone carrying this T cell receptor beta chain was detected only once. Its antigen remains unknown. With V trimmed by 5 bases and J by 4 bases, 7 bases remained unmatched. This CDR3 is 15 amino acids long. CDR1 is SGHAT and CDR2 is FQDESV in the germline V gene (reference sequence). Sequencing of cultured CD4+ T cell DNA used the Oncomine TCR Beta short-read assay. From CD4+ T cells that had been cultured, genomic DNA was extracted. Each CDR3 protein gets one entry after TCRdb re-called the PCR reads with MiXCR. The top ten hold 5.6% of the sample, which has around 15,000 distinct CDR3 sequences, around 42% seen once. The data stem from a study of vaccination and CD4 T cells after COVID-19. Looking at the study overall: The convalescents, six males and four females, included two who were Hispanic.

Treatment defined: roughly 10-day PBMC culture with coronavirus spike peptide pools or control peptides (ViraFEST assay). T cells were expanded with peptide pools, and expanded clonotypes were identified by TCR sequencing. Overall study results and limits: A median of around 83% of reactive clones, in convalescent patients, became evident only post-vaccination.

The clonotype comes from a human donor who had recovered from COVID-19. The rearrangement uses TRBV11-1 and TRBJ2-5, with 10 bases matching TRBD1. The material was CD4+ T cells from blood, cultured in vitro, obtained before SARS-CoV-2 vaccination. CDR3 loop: CASSEGQGFGETQYF. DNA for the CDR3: TGTGCCAGCAGCGAGGGACAGGGGTTTGGAGAGACCCAGTACTTC.